These T cell receptor beta chains were read from a single sample in a study of cytomegalovirus exposure and HLA in healthy donors. The method was immunoSEQ multiplex PCR; TCRdb's version includes in-frame clones alone and lacks a portion of them. The sample lists about 180,000 clones; more than 75% were seen once. The material sequenced was PBMCs. These receptor sequences come from a man in his late teens or twenties in good health and CMV-seropositive. Both conserved end residues are part of each CDR3. A D gene is named only where the DNA matches it firmly. Not every row has a clone size; where given, it reads once, few, many or a size class.

clone size: NA
V gene: TRBV28
J gene: TRBJ1-2
D gene: TRBD1
CDR3 DNA: TGTGCCAGCAGGGTGACAGGGAATGGCTACACCTTC
CDR3 protein: CASRVTGNGYTF

clone size: few
V gene: TRBV7-2
J gene: TRBJ1-2
D gene: NA
CDR3 DNA: TGTGCCAGCAGCTTAACAGGGACCTATGGCTACACCTTC
CDR3 protein: CASSLTGTYGYTF

clone size: NA
V gene: TRBV19
J gene: TRBJ1-5
D gene: NA
CDR3 DNA: TGTGCCAGTAGTATAGACAGGGATACGCCCCAGCATTTT
CDR3 protein: CASSIDRDTPQHF

clone size: many
V gene: TRBV6-1
J gene: TRBJ2-6
D gene: NA
CDR3 DNA: TGTGCCAGCAGTGACGAGGCCTCTGGGGCCAACGTCCTGACTTTC
CDR3 protein: CASSDEASGANVLTF

clone size: NA
V gene: TRBV6-6
J gene: TRBJ1-2
D gene: TRBD1
CDR3 DNA: TGTGCCAGCTCCCCCCCAACAGGGGTTTACAGCTATGGCTACACCTTC
CDR3 protein: CASSPPTGVYSYGYTF

clone size: NA
V gene: TRBV7-6
J gene: TRBJ2-7
D gene: TRBD2
CDR3 DNA: TGTGCCAGCAGCCAGCGGGGGTTCTCCTACGAGCAGTACTTC
CDR3 protein: CASSQRGFSYEQYF

clone size: NA
V gene: TRBV18
J gene: TRBJ1-4
D gene: NA
CDR3 DNA: TGTGCCAGCTCATCCACAGGGATCCCAGTTGTGGAACTGTTTTTT
CDR3 protein: CASSSTGIPVVELFF

clone size: once
V gene: TRBV18
J gene: TRBJ1-2
D gene: NA
CDR3 DNA: TGTGCCAGCTCACCCACAGGACATGGAGGCTACACCTTC
CDR3 protein: CASSPTGHGGYTF

clone size: once
V gene: TRBV11-3
J gene: TRBJ2-3
D gene: NA
CDR3 DNA: TGTGCCAGCAGCTTAAAAGGGGACTTTTTTGATCGGAGGGATACGCAGTATTTT
CDR3 protein: CASSLKGDFFDRRDTQYF

clone size: few
V gene: TRBV4-2
J gene: TRBJ2-7
D gene: TRBD2
CDR3 DNA: TGTGCCAGCAGCCAAGGGGGGGGATCCTACGAGCAGTACTTC
CDR3 protein: CASSQGGGSYEQYF

clone size: once
V gene: TRBV6-1
J gene: TRBJ1-5
D gene: NA
CDR3 DNA: TGTGCCAGCAGTGAAGCGTCAGGGAGGGCCGGGCAGCCCCAGCATTTT
CDR3 protein: CASSEASGRAGQPQHF

clone size: NA
V gene: TRBV5-6
J gene: TRBJ2-5
D gene: NA
CDR3 DNA: TGTGCCAGCAGCTTGGCCCAGGGACTGCAAGAGACCCAGTACTTC
CDR3 protein: CASSLAQGLQETQYF

clone size: NA
V gene: TRBV5-1
J gene: TRBJ1-1
D gene: NA
CDR3 DNA: TGCGCCAGCAGCTCCGGGAGAGATACTGAAGCTTTCTTT
CDR3 protein: CASSSGRDTEAFF